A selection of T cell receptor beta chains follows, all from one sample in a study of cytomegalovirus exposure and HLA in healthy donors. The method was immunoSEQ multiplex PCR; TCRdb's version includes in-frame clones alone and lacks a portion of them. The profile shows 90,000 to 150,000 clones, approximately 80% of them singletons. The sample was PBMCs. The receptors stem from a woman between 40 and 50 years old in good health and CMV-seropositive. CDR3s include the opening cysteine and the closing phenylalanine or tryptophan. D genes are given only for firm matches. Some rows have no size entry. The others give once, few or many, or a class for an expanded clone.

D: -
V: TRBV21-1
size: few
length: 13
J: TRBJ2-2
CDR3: CATNRGITGELFF
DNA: TGTGCCACAAACAGGGGTATCACCGGGGAGCTGTTTTTT

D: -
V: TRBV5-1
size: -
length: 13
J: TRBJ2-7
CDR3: CASSLDGPREQYF
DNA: TGCGCCAGCAGCTTGGATGGCCCTCGCGAGCAGTACTTC

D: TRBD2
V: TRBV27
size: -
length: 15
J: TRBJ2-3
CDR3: CASRPGTSGTDTQYF
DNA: TGTGCCAGCAGACCCGGGACTAGCGGCACAGATACGCAGTATTTT

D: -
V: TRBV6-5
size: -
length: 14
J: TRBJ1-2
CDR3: CASSYSLRGDGYTF
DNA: TGTGCCAGCAGTTACTCGTTGCGGGGCGATGGCTACACCTTC

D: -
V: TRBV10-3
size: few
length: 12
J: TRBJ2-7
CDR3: CAISRGANEQYF
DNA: TGTGCCATCAGTCGGGGGGCGAACGAGCAGTACTTC

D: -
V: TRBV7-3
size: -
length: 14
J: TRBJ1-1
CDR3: CASSLRRGNTEAFF
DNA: TGTGCCAGCAGCTTAAGACGGGGTAACACTGAAGCTTTCTTT

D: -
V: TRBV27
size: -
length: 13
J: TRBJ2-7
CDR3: CASSFSGSYEQYF
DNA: TGTGCCAGCAGTTTTTCGGGGTCCTACGAGCAGTACTTC

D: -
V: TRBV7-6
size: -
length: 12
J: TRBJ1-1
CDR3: CASSPRETEAFF
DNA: TGTGCCAGCAGCCCCCGGGAGACTGAAGCTTTCTTT

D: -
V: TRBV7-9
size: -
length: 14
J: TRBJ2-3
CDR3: CASSLGRGTDTQYF
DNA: TGTGCCAGCAGCTTAGGCCGGGGCACAGATACGCAGTATTTT

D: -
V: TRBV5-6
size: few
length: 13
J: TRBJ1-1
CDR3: CASSLTVNTEAFF
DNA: TGTGCCAGCAGCTTGACAGTGAACACTGAAGCTTTCTTT

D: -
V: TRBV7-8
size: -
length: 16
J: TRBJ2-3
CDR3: CASSLSRQVSTDTQYF
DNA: TGTGCCAGCAGCTTGAGCCGACAGGTCAGCACAGATACGCAGTATTTT

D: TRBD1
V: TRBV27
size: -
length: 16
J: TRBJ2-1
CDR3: CASSDGGTGLVYEQFF
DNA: TGTGCCAGCAGTGACGGTGGGACAGGGTTGGTATATGAGCAGTTCTTC

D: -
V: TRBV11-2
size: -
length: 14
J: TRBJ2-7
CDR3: CASSLDGLPYEQYF
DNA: TGTGCCAGCAGCTTAGACGGACTACCCTACGAGCAGTACTTC

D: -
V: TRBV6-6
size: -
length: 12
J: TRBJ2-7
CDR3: CASSSLSYEQYF
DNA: TGTGCCAGCAGTTCCCTCTCCTACGAGCAGTACTTC

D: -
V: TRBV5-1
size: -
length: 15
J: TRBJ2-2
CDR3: CASSLTLEVAGELFF
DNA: TGCGCCAGCAGCTTAACCCTCGAGGTGGCCGGGGAGCTGTTTTTT

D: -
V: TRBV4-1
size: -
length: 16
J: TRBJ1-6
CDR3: CASSPNPAGESSPLHF
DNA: TGCGCCAGCAGCCCGAATCCGGCAGGCGAGAGTTCACCCCTCCACTTT

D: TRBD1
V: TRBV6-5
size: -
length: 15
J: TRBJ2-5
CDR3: CASSAPGQGLETQYF
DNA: TGTGCCAGCAGCGCGCCGGGACAGGGGTTAGAGACCCAGTACTTC

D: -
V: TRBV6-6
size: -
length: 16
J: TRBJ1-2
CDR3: CASSYFPSSSPAGYTF
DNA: TGTGCCAGCAGTTACTTCCCTTCATCCAGTCCTGCTGGCTACACCTTC

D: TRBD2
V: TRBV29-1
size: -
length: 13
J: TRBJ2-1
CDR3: CSVVGGGTGEQFF
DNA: TGCAGCGTTGTTGGCGGGGGAACTGGGGAGCAGTTCTTC

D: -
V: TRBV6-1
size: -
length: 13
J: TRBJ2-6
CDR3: CASLFSGANVLTF
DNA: TGTGCCAGCCTGTTCTCTGGGGCCAACGTCCTGACTTTC

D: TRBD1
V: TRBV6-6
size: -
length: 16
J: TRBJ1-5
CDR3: CASSYSTGGRYQPQHF
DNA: TGTGCCAGCAGTTACTCGACAGGGGGCCGTTATCAGCCCCAGCATTTT

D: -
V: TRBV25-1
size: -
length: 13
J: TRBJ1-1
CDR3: CASSPGGVAEAFF
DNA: TGTGCCAGCAGCCCGGGGGGGGTCGCTGAAGCTTTCTTT

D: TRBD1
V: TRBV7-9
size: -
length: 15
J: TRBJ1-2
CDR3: CASSLAETGSGGYTF
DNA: TGTGCCAGCAGCTTAGCTGAGACAGGGTCGGGCGGCTACACCTTC

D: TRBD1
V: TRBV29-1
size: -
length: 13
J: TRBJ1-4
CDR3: CSASGQGDEKLFF
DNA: TGCAGCGCATCGGGACAGGGAGATGAAAAACTGTTTTTT

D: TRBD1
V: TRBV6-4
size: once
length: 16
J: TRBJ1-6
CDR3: CASSDAAQGVNSPLHF
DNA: TGTGCCAGCAGTGACGCGGCTCAGGGGGTAAATTCACCCCTCCACTTT

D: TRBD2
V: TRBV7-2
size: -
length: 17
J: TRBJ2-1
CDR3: CASSLVGGGGLGVEQFF
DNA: TGTGCCAGCAGCTTAGTTGGAGGCGGGGGGCTGGGTGTAGAGCAGTTCTTC

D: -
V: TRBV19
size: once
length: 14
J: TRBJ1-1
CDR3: CASSTQARGTEAFF
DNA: TGTGCCAGTAGTACACAGGCAAGGGGCACTGAAGCTTTCTTT

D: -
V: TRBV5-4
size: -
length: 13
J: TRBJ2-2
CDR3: CASSPPGSGELFF
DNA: TGTGCCAGCAGCCCGCCGGGATCCGGGGAGCTGTTTTTT

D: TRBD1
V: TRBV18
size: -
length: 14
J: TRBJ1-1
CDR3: CASSNTGQGLGAFF
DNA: TGTGCCAGCTCGAATACGGGACAGGGCCTGGGAGCTTTCTTT

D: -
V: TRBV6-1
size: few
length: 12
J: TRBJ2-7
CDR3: CASSERGFGQYF
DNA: TGTGCCAGCAGTGAACGGGGGTTCGGGCAGTACTTC

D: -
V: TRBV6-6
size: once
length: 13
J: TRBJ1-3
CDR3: CASEGDRKNTIYF
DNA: TGTGCCAGCGAGGGGGACCGGAAAAACACCATATATTTT

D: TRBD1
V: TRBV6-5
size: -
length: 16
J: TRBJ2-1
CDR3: CASSYSVGTGHNEQFF
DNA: TGTGCCAGCAGTTACTCGGTCGGGACAGGTCACAATGAGCAGTTCTTC

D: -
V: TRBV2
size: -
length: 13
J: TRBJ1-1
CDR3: CASTEGGWTEAFF
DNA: TGTGCCAGCACCGAGGGGGGGTGGACTGAAGCTTTCTTT

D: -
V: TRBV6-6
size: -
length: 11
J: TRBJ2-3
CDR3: CASSVRDTQYF
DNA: TGTGCCAGCAGTGTCCGAGATACGCAGTATTTT

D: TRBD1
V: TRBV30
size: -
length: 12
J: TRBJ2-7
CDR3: CAWTGTGYEQYF
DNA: TGTGCCTGGACCGGGACAGGGTACGAGCAGTACTTC

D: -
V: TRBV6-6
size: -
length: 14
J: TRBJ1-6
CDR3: CASSYRLPNSPLHF
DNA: TGTGCCAGCAGTTACAGACTGCCCAATTCACCCCTCCACTTT

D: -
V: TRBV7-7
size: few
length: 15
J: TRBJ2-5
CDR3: CASSLALANQETQYF
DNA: TGTGCCAGCAGCTTAGCGTTGGCAAACCAAGAGACCCAGTACTTC

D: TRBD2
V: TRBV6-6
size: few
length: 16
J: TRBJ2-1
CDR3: CASSPMTSGVDNEQFF
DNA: TGTGCCAGCAGTCCAATGACTAGCGGCGTAGACAATGAGCAGTTCTTC

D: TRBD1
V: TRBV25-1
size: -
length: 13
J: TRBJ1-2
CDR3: CASSRTGGYGYTF
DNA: TGTGCCAGCAGCAGGACAGGGGGCTATGGCTACACCTTC

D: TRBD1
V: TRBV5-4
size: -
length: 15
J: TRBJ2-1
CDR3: CASSLGQGIRNEQFF
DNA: TGTGCCAGCAGCTTGGGACAGGGTATTCGGAATGAGCAGTTCTTC

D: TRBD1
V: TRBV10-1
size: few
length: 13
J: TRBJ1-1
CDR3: CASSKTGPTEAFF
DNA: TGCGCCAGCAGCAAGACAGGGCCCACTGAAGCTTTCTTT

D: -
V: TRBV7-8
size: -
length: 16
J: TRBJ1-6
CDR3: CASSLAPSSYNSPLHF
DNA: TGTGCCAGCAGCTTAGCGCCGAGCTCCTATAATTCACCCCTCCACTTT

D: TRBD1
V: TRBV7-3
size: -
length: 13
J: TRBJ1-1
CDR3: CASSQDRNTEAFF
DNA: TGTGCCAGCAGCCAGGACAGGAACACTGAAGCTTTCTTC

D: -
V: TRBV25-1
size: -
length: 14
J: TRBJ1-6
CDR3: CASSSQSYNSPLHF
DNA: TGTGCCAGCAGTTCACAGTCCTATAATTCACCCCTCCACTTT

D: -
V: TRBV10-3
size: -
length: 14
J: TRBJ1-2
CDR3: CAISERVVDYGYTF
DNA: TGTGCCATCAGTGAACGGGTAGTGGACTATGGCTACACCTTC